This T cell receptor beta chain emerged from a study of blood T cell repertoires in COVID-19. Study summary: The United States, Italy and Spain were the sources of the acute and convalescent COVID-19 samples.

V lost 3 bases and J 0 bases, leaving 9 bases between the germline ends. The V gene's germline CDR1 is SGHTA and CDR2 FQGTGA. The length of the CDR3 is 16 residues. This table comes from immunoSEQ multiplex PCR, and its TCRdb copy is limited to in-frame clones, with some not included. The sample carries roughly 150,000 clones, around nine tenths recorded once. The sample comprised peripheral blood. This clonotype originated in a human donor in a cohort sampled during active COVID-19. V is TRBV7-3 and J is TRBJ2-6, with D possibly TRBD1 on 5 matching bases. Here the CDR3 DNA reads TGTGCCAGCAGCTTGGGGCACCCCTCTGGGGCCAACGTCCTGACTTTC. Translation: CASSLGHPSGANVLTF.